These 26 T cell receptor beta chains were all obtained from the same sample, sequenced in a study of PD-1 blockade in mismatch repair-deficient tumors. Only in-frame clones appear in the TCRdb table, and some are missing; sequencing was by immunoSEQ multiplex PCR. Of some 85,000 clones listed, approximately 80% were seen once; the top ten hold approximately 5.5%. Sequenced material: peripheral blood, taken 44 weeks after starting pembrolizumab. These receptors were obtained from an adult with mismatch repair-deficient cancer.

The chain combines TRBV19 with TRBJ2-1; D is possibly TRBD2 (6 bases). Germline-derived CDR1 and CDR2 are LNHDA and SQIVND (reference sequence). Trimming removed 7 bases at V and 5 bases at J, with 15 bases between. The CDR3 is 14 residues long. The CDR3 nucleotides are TGTGCCAGTATGAGACCGGAGGGTAACAATGAGCAGTTCTTC. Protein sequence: CASMRPEGNNEQFF.

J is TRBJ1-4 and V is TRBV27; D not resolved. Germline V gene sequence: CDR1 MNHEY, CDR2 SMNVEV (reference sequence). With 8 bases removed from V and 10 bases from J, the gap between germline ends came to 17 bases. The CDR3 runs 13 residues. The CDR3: CASCSIEGLKLFF. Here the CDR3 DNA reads TGTGCCAGCTGCAGTATCGAGGGTCTAAAACTGTTTTTT.

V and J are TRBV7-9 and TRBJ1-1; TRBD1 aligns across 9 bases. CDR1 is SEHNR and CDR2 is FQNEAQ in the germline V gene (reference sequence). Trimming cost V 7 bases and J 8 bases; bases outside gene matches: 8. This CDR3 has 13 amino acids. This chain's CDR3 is CASTPTGTGEAFF. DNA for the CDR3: TGTGCCAGCACCCCGACCGGGACAGGGGAAGCTTTCTTT.

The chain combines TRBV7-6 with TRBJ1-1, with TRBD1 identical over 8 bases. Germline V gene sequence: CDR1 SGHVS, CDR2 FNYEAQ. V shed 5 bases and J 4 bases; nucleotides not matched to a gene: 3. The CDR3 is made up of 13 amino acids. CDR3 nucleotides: TGTGCCAGCAGCCCAGGGGGCATCACTGAAGCTTTCTTT. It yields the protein CASSPGGITEAFF.

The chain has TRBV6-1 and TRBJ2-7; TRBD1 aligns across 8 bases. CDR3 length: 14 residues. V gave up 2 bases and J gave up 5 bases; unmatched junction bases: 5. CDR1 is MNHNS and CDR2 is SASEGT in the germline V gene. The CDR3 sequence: CASSEPGGNNEQYF. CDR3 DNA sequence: TGTGCCAGCAGTGAACCAGGGGGCAACAACGAGCAGTACTTC.

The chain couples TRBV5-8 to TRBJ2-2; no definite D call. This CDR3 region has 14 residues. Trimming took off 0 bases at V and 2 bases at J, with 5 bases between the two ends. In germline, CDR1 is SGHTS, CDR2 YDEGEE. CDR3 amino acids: CASSLVQNTGELFF. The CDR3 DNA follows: TGTGCCAGCAGCTTGGTCCAAAACACCGGGGAGCTGTTTTTT.

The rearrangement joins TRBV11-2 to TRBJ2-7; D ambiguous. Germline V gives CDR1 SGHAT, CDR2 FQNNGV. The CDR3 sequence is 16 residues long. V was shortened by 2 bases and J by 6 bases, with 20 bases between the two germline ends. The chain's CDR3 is CASSLSPTVGLGEQYF. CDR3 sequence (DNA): TGTGCCAGCAGCTTATCCCCAACGGTAGGGTTAGGCGAGCAGTACTTC.

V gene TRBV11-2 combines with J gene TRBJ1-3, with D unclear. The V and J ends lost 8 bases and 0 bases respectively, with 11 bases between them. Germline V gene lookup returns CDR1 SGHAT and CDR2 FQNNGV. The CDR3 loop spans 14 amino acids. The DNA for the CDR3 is TGTGCCAGCCGCCTCGGGGACTCTGGAAACACCATATATTTT. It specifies CASRLGDSGNTIYF.

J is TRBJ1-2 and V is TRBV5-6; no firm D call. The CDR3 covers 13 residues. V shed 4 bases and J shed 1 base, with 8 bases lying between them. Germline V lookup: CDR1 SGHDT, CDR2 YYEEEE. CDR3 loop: CASSRTVNYGYTF. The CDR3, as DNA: TGTGCCAGCAGCAGGACGGTTAACTATGGCTACACCTTC.

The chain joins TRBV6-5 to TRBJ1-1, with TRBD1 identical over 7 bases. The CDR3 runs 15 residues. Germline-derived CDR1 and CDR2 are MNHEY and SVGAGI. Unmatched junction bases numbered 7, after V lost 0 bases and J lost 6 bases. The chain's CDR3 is CASSYSGRGGAEAFF. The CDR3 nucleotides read TGTGCCAGCAGTTACTCGGGCAGGGGGGGAGCTGAAGCTTTCTTT.

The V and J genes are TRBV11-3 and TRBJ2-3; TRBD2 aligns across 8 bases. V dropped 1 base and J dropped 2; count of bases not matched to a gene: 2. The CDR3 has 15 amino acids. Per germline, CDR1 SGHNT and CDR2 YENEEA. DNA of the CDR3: TGTGCCAGCAGCTTAGGTAGCGGGACCACAGATACGCAGTATTTT. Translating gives CASSLGSGTTDTQYF. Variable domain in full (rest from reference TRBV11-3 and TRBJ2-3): EAGVVQSPRYKIIEKKQPVAFWCNPISGHNTLYWYLQNLGQGPELLIRYENEEAVDDSQLPKDRFSAERLKGVDSTLKIQPAELGDSAVYLCASSLGSGTTDTQYFGPGTRLTVL.

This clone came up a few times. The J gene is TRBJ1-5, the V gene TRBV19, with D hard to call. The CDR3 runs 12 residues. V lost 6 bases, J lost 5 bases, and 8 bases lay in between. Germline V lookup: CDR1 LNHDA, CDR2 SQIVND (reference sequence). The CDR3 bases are TGTGCCAGTAGCCGCCTCGATCAGCCCCAGCATTTT. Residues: CASSRLDQPQHF.

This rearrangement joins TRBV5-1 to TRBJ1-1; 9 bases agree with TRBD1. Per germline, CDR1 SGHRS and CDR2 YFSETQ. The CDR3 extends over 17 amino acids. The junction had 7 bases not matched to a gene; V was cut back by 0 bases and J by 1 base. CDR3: CASSLGGDRGRNTEAFF. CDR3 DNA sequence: TGCGCCAGCAGCTTGGGAGGAGACAGGGGGAGGAACACTGAAGCTTTCTTT.

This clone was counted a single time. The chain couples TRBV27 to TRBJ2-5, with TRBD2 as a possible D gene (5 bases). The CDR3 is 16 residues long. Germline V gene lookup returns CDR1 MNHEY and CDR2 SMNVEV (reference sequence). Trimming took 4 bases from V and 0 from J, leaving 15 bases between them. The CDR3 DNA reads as TGTGCCAGCAGTTCTCGTTGGGCGGGCCACCAAGAGACCCAGTACTTC. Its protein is CASSSRWAGHQETQYF.

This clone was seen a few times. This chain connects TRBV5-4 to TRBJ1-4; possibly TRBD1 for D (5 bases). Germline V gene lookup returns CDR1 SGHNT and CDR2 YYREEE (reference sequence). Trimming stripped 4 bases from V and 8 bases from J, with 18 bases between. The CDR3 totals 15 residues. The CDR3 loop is CASSPGGGSGEKLFF. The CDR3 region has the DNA TGTGCCAGCAGCCCCGGGGGGGGATCGGGGGAAAAACTGTTTTTT.

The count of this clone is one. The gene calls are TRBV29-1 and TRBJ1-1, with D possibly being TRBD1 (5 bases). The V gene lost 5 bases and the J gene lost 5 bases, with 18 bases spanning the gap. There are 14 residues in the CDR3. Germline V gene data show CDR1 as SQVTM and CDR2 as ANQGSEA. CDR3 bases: TGCAGCGTTCGTAAATTATGGGACGGGACTGAAGCTTTCTTT. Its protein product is CSVRKLWDGTEAFF.

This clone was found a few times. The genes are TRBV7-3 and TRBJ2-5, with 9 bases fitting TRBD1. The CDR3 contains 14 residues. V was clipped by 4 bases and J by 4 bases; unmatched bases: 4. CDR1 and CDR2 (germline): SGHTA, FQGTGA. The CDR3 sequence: CASSSGQGTETQYF. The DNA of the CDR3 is TGTGCCAGCAGCTCAGGACAGGGGACAGAGACCCAGTACTTC.

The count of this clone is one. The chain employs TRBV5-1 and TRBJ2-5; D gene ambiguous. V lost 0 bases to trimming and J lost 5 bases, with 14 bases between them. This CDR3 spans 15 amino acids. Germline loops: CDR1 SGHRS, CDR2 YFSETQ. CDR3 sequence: CASSLEIAAEETQYF. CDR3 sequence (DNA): TGCGCCAGCAGCTTGGAAATAGCCGCAGAGGAGACCCAGTACTTC.

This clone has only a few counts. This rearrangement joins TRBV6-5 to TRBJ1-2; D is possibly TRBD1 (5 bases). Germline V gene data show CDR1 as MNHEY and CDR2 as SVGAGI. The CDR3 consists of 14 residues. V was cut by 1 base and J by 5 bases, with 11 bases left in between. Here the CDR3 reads CASSYLGVSYGYTF. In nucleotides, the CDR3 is TGTGCCAGCAGTTACTTGGGGGTTTCGTATGGCTACACCTTC.

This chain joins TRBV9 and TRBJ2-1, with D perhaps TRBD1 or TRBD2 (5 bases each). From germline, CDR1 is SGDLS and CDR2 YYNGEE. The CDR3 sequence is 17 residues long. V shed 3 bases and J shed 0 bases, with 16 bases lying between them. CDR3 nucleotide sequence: TGTGCCAGCAGCGCCCGGGACCGACCCAGCTCCTACAATGAGCAGTTCTTC. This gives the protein CASSARDRPSSYNEQFF.

Here the CDR3 reads CASRRDSGETQYF. In DNA, the CDR3 is TGTGCCAGCAGACGCGACAGCGGTGAGACCCAGTACTTC. The chain employs TRBV6-5 and TRBJ2-5; the D gene could be TRBD1 or TRBD2 (5 bases each). In germline, CDR1 is MNHEY, CDR2 SVGAGI. This CDR3 has 13 residues. The ends were cut back, 6 bases at V and 5 bases at J, with 13 bases in the middle.

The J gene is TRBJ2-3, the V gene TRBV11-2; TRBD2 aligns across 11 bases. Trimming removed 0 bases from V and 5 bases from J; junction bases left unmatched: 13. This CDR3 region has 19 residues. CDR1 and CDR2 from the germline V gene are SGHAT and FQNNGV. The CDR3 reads CASSLEGRKTSGRLDTQYF. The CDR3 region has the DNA TGTGCCAGCAGCTTAGAGGGGAGGAAAACTAGCGGGAGATTAGATACGCAGTATTTT.

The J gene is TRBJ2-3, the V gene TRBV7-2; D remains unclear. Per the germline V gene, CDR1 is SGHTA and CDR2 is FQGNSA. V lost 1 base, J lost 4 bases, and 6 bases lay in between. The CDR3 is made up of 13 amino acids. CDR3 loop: CASSLGRPDTQYF. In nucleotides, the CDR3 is TGTGCCAGCAGCTTAGGGCGGCCAGATACGCAGTATTTT.

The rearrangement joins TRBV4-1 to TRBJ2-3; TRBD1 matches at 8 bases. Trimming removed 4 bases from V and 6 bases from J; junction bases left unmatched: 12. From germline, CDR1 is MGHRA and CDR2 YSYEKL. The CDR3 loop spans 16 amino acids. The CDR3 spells CASSRTGTGDTDTQYF. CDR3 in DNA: TGCGCCAGCAGCCGGACCGGGACAGGCGACACCGATACGCAGTATTTT.

DNA for the CDR3: TGTGCCAGCAGCCCAACGGGGGGAAGCACAGATACGCAGTATTTT. It is translated as CASSPTGGSTDTQYF. The chain uses TRBV7-6 and TRBJ2-3; 7 bases align to TRBD2. The V segment lost 5 bases and the J segment 0 bases; nucleotides outside the gene matches: 5. The CDR3 totals 15 residues. Germline assignment: CDR1 SGHVS and CDR2 FNYEAQ.

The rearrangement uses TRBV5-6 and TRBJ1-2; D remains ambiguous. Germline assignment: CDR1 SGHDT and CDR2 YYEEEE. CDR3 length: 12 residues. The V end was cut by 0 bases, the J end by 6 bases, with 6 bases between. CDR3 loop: CASSLDRDGYTF. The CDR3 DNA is TGTGCCAGCAGCTTGGACAGAGATGGCTACACCTTC.